This T cell receptor beta chain was sequenced for a study of neurological immune-mediated disorders. Many counts were recorded for this clonotype. Time point described: longitudinal time-point 1 (baseline). Synthesis of cDNA used 5'RACE (with 10-nucleotide random UMIs). TCRdb redid the calling of the 5' RACE reads with MiXCR, one entry per CDR3 protein. The sample includes approximately 36,000 distinct CDR3 sequences, about 3.3% of them seen just once. Germline values: CDR1 DFQATT, CDR2 SNEGSKA (reference sequence). The CDR3 is 12 residues long. The sequenced sample was PBMCs. The chain recombines TRBV20-1 with TRBJ2-3; 8 nucleotides align to TRBD2. The sequence came from a woman aged 55-69 years with multiple sclerosis. The CDR3 DNA reads TGCAGACTGGGACTAGGCCCAGATACGCAGTATTTT. Protein: CRLGLGPDTQYF.